A single sample gave rise to the 30 T cell receptor beta chains below, sequenced in a study. TCRdb ran MiXCR on the RT-PCR reads and lists one entry per CDR3 protein. The table lists about 680,000 distinct CDR3 sequences, 14% of them singletons. The material sequenced was memory CD4+ T cells from blood. The receptors were sampled from a female donor in good health, serving as a healthy control.

This clonotype was recorded many times. The rearrangement uses TRBV29-1 and TRBJ2-5, with TRBD1 matching over 7 bases. Germline assignment: CDR1 SQVTM and CDR2 ANQGSEA. After removal of 1 base from V and 4 bases from J, the junction contained 6 bases not matched to a gene. The CDR3 is 14 residues long. CDR3 in DNA: TGCAGCGTTGAAGGACAGGGTGTCGGAGAGACCCAGTACTTC. Translated, it gives CSVEGQGVGETQYF.

In its sample, this clonotype was seen many times. The rearrangement uses TRBV7-8 and TRBJ2-1; D remains ambiguous. V was clipped by 4 bases and J by 10 bases, with 14 bases between them. The CDR3 is 13 amino acids. The germline V gene encodes CDR1 SGHVS and CDR2 FQNEAQ. The CDR3 is CASSSTPGSEQFF. As DNA, the CDR3 is TGTGCCAGCAGCTCCACACCGGGTTCAGAGCAGTTCTTC.

V is TRBV7-2 and J is TRBJ2-6; 8 bases match TRBD2. CDR1 SGHTA and CDR2 FQGNSA come from the germline V gene. The CDR3 has 16 amino acids. The J segment lost 1 base and the V segment lost 5 bases, leaving 4 bases of the junction unmatched. This chain's CDR3 is CASSKTSVSGANVLTF. CDR3 coding DNA: TGTGCCAGCAGCAAGACTAGCGTGTCTGGGGCCAACGTCCTGACTTTC.

This clonotype occurred a few times. This chain's CDR3 is CASSLGYPGTEAFF. DNA for the CDR3: TGTGCCAGCAGCTTAGGATACCCGGGCACTGAAGCTTTCTTT. The chain is built from TRBV7-2 and TRBJ1-1; D not resolved. Germline V gives CDR1 SGHTA, CDR2 FQGNSA. The CDR3 has 14 amino acids. V lost 1 base, J lost 4 bases, and 10 bases lay in between.

The V gene is TRBV20-1, the J gene TRBJ2-5, with D uncertain. In germline, CDR1 is DFQATT, CDR2 SNEGSKA (reference sequence). This CDR3 has 13 amino acids. V lost 5 bases to trimming and J lost 5 bases, with 15 bases between them. The CDR3 protein is CSAADGVGETQYF. The CDR3 DNA is TGCAGTGCTGCGGACGGAGTCGGGGAGACCCAGTACTTC.

In its sample, this clonotype was seen many times. The gene calls are TRBV29-1 and TRBJ2-2; 9 bases are a match to TRBD2. Looked up from germline, CDR1 is SQVTM and CDR2 is ANQGSEA. The V and J ends lost 7 bases and 6 bases, in that order; junction bases with no gene match: 9. CDR3 size: 14 residues. The CDR3: CSAGGGRAPGELFF. In nucleotides, the CDR3 is TGCAGCGCGGGGGGCGGGAGGGCCCCCGGGGAGCTGTTTTTT.

This clonotype has just a few counts. The chain couples TRBV7-2 to TRBJ1-2; D unclear. The CDR3 has 14 residues. CDR1 is SGHTA and CDR2 is FQGNSA in the germline V gene. The V and J ends lost 1 base and 4 bases respectively, with 10 bases between them. CDR3 nucleotide sequence: TGTGCCAGCAGCTTAGACGAAAATCTCTATGGCTACACCTTC. As protein: CASSLDENLYGYTF.

This clonotype has a count of ten or more. The chain combines TRBV12-3 or TRBV12-4 with TRBJ2-3, with 8 positions matching TRBD2. V shed 6 bases and J 2 bases; nucleotides not matched to a gene: 13. The CDR3 loop spans 17 amino acids. CDR3 nucleotides: TGTGCCAGCAGCCAAGAGGTTACTAGCGGAAACACAGATACGCAGTATTTT. This sequence encodes CASSQEVTSGNTDTQYF.

This rearrangement joins TRBV6-6 to TRBJ1-2; D not resolved. This CDR3 is 14 amino acids long. V lost 7 bases to trimming and J lost 4 bases, with 16 bases between them. CDR1 and CDR2 (germline): MNHNY, SVGAGI (reference sequence). In DNA, the CDR3 is TGTGCCAGCACCCCCTATGAAGGGTCCTATGGCTACACCTTC. It is translated as CASTPYEGSYGYTF.

This clonotype has more than one count but fewer than ten. This chain joins TRBV7-2 and TRBJ2-1; 9 nucleotides align to TRBD2. This CDR3 is built from 15 residues. The germline CDR1 and CDR2 sequences are SGHTA and FQGNSA. V lost 1 base, J lost 7 bases, and 5 bases stayed unmatched. In nucleotides, the CDR3 is TGTGCCAGCAGCTTAGTAGCGGGAGACGTAAATGAGCAGTTCTTC. Amino acid sequence: CASSLVAGDVNEQFF.

The chain is built from TRBV5-6 and TRBJ2-1, with 15 bases matching TRBD2. This CDR3 is 15 amino acids long. CDR1 is SGHDT, CDR2 YYEEEE, per germline. J lost 8 bases, V lost 4 bases, and 4 bases had no gene match. The CDR3 DNA follows: TGTGCCAGCAGCCACGGACTAGCGGGAGGGCATGAGCAGTTCTTC. Protein sequence: CASSHGLAGGHEQFF.

The chain uses TRBV6-5 and TRBJ2-5, with 9 nucleotides matching TRBD2. CDR1 and CDR2 from the germline V gene are MNHEY and SVGAGI. V shed 2 bases, J shed 5 bases, and the junction held 9 bases outside the gene matches. This CDR3 is built from 16 residues. CDR3 protein: CASSYEVPSGKETQYF. CDR3 bases: TGTGCCAGCAGTTACGAGGTGCCTAGCGGGAAGGAGACCCAGTACTTC.

V and J are TRBV7-2 and TRBJ2-7; D gene ambiguous. The CDR3 totals 15 residues. Trimming took 3 bases from V and 0 from J, leaving 12 bases between them. Germline loops: CDR1 SGHTA, CDR2 FQGNSA. In DNA form, the CDR3 reads TGTGCCAGCAGCTTCGGCTCTATCAGCTCCTACGAGCAGTACTTC. This translates into CASSFGSISSYEQYF.

This clonotype was found many times. The chain has TRBV7-6 and TRBJ2-1; D may be TRBD1 (6 bases). Germline CDR1 SGHVS, CDR2 FNYEAQ. The CDR3 sequence is 14 residues long. Trimming stripped 4 bases from V and 9 bases from J, with 16 bases between. In DNA form, the CDR3 reads TGTGCCAGCAGCTCGACGAACAGGGCGATTGAGCAGTTCTTC. Encoded protein: CASSSTNRAIEQFF. The whole variable domain, remainder taken from reference TRBV7-6 and TRBJ2-1, is GAGVSQSPRYKVTKRGQDVALRCDPISGHVSLYWYRQALGQGPEFLTYFNYEAQQDKSGLPNDRFSAERPEGSISTLTIQRTEQRDSAMYRCASSSTNRAIEQFFGPGTRLTVL.

This chain links TRBV4-2 with TRBJ1-5; TRBD1 agrees at 7 bases. There are 18 residues in the CDR3. Per the germline V gene, CDR1 is LGHNA and CDR2 is YNFKEQ. The J segment lost 0 bases and the V segment lost 3 bases, leaving 11 bases of the junction unmatched. In DNA, the CDR3 is TGTGCCAGCAGCCAGAGGCCCGCAGGGGGAGATAGCAATCAGCCCCAGCATTTT. This translates into CASSQRPAGGDSNQPQHF.

This clonotype turned up a few times. V is TRBV5-4 and J is TRBJ2-3; D not resolved. Trimming pared 5 bases from V and 0 bases from J, leaving 10 bases between. The CDR3 is 14 residues long. Germline loops: CDR1 SGHNT, CDR2 YYREEE (reference sequence). CDR3 sequence: CASRQTVSTDTQYF. The DNA for the CDR3 is TGTGCCAGCAGGCAAACGGTTAGCACAGATACGCAGTATTTT. The variable domain in full, with the rest retrieved from reference TRBV5-4 and TRBJ2-3, is ETGVTQSPTHLIKTRGQQVTLRCSSQSGHNTVSWYQQALGQGPQFIFQYYREEENGRGNFPPRFSGLQFPNYSSELNVNALELDDSALYLCASRQTVSTDTQYFGPGTRLTVL.

V usage is TRBV5-1 and J usage is TRBJ2-2, with D perhaps TRBD1 (6 bases). The length of the CDR3 is 14 residues. Trimming stripped 7 bases from V and 1 base from J, with 11 bases between. CDR1 and CDR2 (germline): SGHRS, YFSETQ. The CDR3 here is CASGKGVNTGELFF. The CDR3 DNA reads TGCGCCAGCGGAAAGGGGGTGAACACCGGGGAGCTGTTTTTT.

The rearrangement links TRBV12-3 or TRBV12-4 to TRBJ1-5, with a possible D match to TRBD1 (5 bases). The CDR3 length is 15 residues. With 6 bases removed from V and 0 bases from J, the gap between germline ends came to 12 bases. CDR3 amino acids: CASSQGGDSNQPQHF. Written as DNA, the CDR3 is TGTGCCAGCAGCCAGGGTGGGGATAGCAATCAGCCCCAGCATTTT.

This chain uses TRBV19 with TRBJ1-5; 7 positions match TRBD1. The CDR3 totals 15 residues. In germline, CDR1 is LNHDA, CDR2 SQIVND (reference sequence). V gave up 5 bases and J gave up 6 bases; unmatched junction bases: 10. Here the CDR3 DNA reads TGTGCCAGTAGTGCCGACAGGGATCTTCGTCAGCCCCAGCATTTT. It yields the protein CASSADRDLRQPQHF.

In its sample, this clonotype was seen a few times. The V and J genes are TRBV15 and TRBJ1-2, with D perhaps matching TRBD1 (5 bases). The CDR3 runs to 15 residues. In germline, CDR1 is LNHNV, CDR2 YYDKDF (reference sequence). V was cut by 2 bases and J by 0 bases, with 10 bases left in between. The CDR3 reads CATSRRDPANYGYTF. Here the CDR3 DNA reads TGTGCCACCAGCAGAAGGGACCCAGCTAACTATGGCTACACCTTC.

This clonotype was counted ten times or more. The V gene is TRBV5-1, the J gene TRBJ2-1, with D possibly being TRBD2 (6 bases). V was trimmed by 4 bases and J by 8 bases, leaving 19 bases between them. CDR1 is SGHRS and CDR2 is YFSETQ in the germline V gene. The CDR3 has 15 amino acids. The CDR3 bases are TGCGCCAGCAGCCCGAATCAAGAGGCTAGCGATGAGCAGTTCTTC. Translating it yields CASSPNQEASDEQFF.

This chain uses TRBV6-6 with TRBJ1-5, with D perhaps matching TRBD1 (6 bases). V was trimmed by 4 bases and J by 4 bases, leaving 14 bases between them. The CDR3 sequence is 15 residues long. The germline CDR1 and CDR2 sequences are MNHNY and SVGAGI (reference sequence). Written as DNA, the CDR3 is TGTGCCAGCAGTTGGCGGACAGTCACTAATCAGCCCCAGCATTTT. It yields the protein CASSWRTVTNQPQHF.

This clonotype was seen only a few times. This rearrangement joins TRBV20-1 to TRBJ1-6, with a possible D match to TRBD1 (6 bases). Germline V gene data show CDR1 as DFQATT and CDR2 as SNEGSKA (reference sequence). V lost 3 bases and J 13 bases, leaving 16 bases between the germline ends. The CDR3 loop spans 13 amino acids. Here the CDR3 reads CSAREQGDRPLHF. The CDR3 DNA reads as TGCAGTGCTAGGGAACAGGGAGATAGGCCCCTCCACTTT.

This clonotype has ten or more counts. V gene TRBV11-2 combines with J gene TRBJ1-1; tentatively, D is TRBD1 (5 bases). This CDR3 is 16 amino acids long. The V end was cut by 3 bases, the J end by 6 bases, with 20 bases between. In germline, CDR1 is SGHAT, CDR2 FQNNGV. The CDR3 protein is CASSFSLGDGTAEAFF. Written as DNA, the CDR3 is TGTGCCAGCAGCTTTAGCTTGGGGGACGGAACAGCTGAAGCTTTCTTT.

In its sample, this clonotype was seen many times. DNA for the CDR3: TGCAGTGCCCTGGGACAGGCTGGAAACACCATATATTTT. The encoded protein is CSALGQAGNTIYF. The chain employs TRBV20-1 and TRBJ1-3; 8 nucleotides agree with TRBD1. Germline CDR1 and CDR2: DFQATT and SNEGSKA (reference sequence). Losses at the gene ends were 6 bases for V and 2 bases for J; bases not matched to a gene: 3. This CDR3 comprises 13 residues.

The chain recombines TRBV24-1 with TRBJ2-5; D remains ambiguous. The CDR3 loop spans 13 amino acids. Germline CDR1 is KGHDR and CDR2 is SFDVKD. The V and J ends lost 8 bases and 2 bases respectively, with 11 bases between them. CDR3 loop: CATKDRQQETQYF. The DNA for the CDR3 is TGTGCCACCAAGGACCGACAACAAGAGACCCAGTACTTC.

This clonotype was counted at least ten times. The chain couples TRBV27 to TRBJ2-7; TRBD2 might be the D (5 bases). The V gene lost 5 bases and the J gene lost 1 base, with 15 bases spanning the gap. The CDR3 is 15 amino acids. Germline lookup yields CDR1 MNHEY and CDR2 SMNVEV (reference sequence). DNA for the CDR3: TGTGCCAGCAGTACTAAGCGGACCGGATCCTACGAGCAGTACTTC. Protein: CASSTKRTGSYEQYF.

This clonotype was seen only a few times. The chain uses TRBV6-2 or TRBV6-3 and TRBJ1-1; tentative D call: TRBD1 (5 bases). Germline loops: CDR1 MNHEY, CDR2 SVGEGT. V was cut by 0 bases and J by 0 bases, with 8 bases left in between. The length of the CDR3 is 15 residues. The DNA for the CDR3 is TGTGCCAGCAGTTACTCGATCAGGGTGAACACTGAAGCTTTCTTT. This sequence encodes CASSYSIRVNTEAFF.

This clonotype was observed many times. This sequence joins TRBV5-1 and TRBJ2-3, with 9 bases fitting TRBD1. V shed 4 bases and J 4 bases; nucleotides not matched to a gene: 7. This CDR3 comprises 15 residues. Germline loops: CDR1 SGHRS, CDR2 YFSETQ. The CDR3 coding sequence is TGCGCCAGCAGCCCAACAGGGGGCACGGCAGATACGCAGTATTTT. Protein product: CASSPTGGTADTQYF.

Comments on this clonotype: This CDR3 fails to terminate in the conserved phenylalanine or tryptophan, so it likely reflects a read error. This rearrangement joins TRBV12-3 or TRBV12-4 to TRBJ2-2; D gene unclear. The CDR3 is 14 amino acids. Trimming took 3 bases from V and 5 from J, leaving 10 bases between them. The CDR3 coding sequence is TGTGCCAGCAGTTTCCAAGGTGGTACCGGGGAGCTGTTTTTA. This translates into CASSFQGGTGELFL.